This T cell receptor (beta chain) was obtained from a study of blood T cell repertoires in COVID-19. Study background: Italy, Spain and the United States were the sources of the convalescent and acute COVID-19 samples.

Seattle-derived patients entered the study during active infection and were followed longitudinally. Generated by immunoSEQ multiplex PCR, the TCRdb table keeps only in-frame clones and is missing some. The data contain around 200,000 clones, 86% of them singletons. The clonotype originates from a woman in her sixties with COVID-19, enrolled during active disease. Sequencing input: peripheral blood.

The DNA for the CDR3 is TGCGCCAGCAGCCAAGCCCACAGGGGGTCGGGCCAAGATACGCAGTATTTT. Translating it yields CASSQAHRGSGQDTQYF. The chain recombines TRBV4-3 with TRBJ2-3; TRBD1 aligns across 8 bases. V lost 1 base and J lost 5; bases outside the gene matches: 11. The CDR3 covers 17 residues. The V gene's germline CDR1 is LGHNA and CDR2 YSLEER.